The 21 T cell receptor beta chains reported below all come from one sample, sequenced in a study of T-cell reconstitution after alpha-beta-depleted transplantation in children. For TCRbeta, the library was prepared with unique molecular identifiers. TCRdb reprocessed the PCR reads via MiXCR and lists one record per CDR3 protein. The sample holds approximately 590,000 distinct CDR3 sequences, 10% to 13% seen once. Source: PBMCs from the stem cell graft donor, taken from the stem cell graft. Receptors originate from a human donor who donated a stem cell graft to a child with acute myeloid leukemia.

The chain recombines TRBV29-1 with TRBJ1-1; 8 nucleotides agree with TRBD1. J gave up 10 bases and V 2 bases, and 6 bases lay outside the gene matches. Germline V CDR1 and CDR2: SQVTM, ANQGSEA. The CDR3 has 12 residues. Here the CDR3 DNA reads TGCAGCGTTGAAAGAGAGACAGGGGCAGCTTTCTTT. Translated: CSVERETGAAFF.

This clonotype occurred many times. The CDR3 region has the DNA TGTGCCAGCAGCGTAGACGGGATTCGCACAGATACGCAGTATTTT. Encoded protein: CASSVDGIRTDTQYF. The rearrangement joins TRBV9 to TRBJ2-3; D perhaps matches TRBD2 (5 bases). The germline V gene has CDR1 SGDLS and CDR2 YYNGEE. The CDR3 totals 15 residues. Trimming took off 0 bases at V and 1 base at J, with 9 bases between the two ends. The full variable domain, in which reference TRBV9 and TRBJ2-3 provide the parts outside the CDR3, is DSGVTQTPKHLITATGQRVTLRCSPRSGDLSVYWYQQSLDQGLQFLIQYYNGEERAKGNILERFSAQQFPDLHSELNLSSLELGDSALYFCASSVDGIRTDTQYFGPGTRLTVL.

The chain uses TRBV7-8 and TRBJ2-7; 10 nucleotides line up with TRBD2. V gave up 1 base and J gave up 3 bases; unmatched junction bases: 9. The CDR3 contains 17 residues. CDR1 is SGHVS, CDR2 FQNEAQ, per germline. CDR3 residues: CASSLGLAGVSIYEQYF. Written as DNA, the CDR3 is TGTGCCAGCAGCTTAGGCCTAGCGGGAGTCTCGATCTACGAGCAGTACTTC.

The V and J genes are TRBV7-3 and TRBJ1-4; D remains ambiguous. CDR3 length equals 13 residues. Trimming cost V 1 base and J 3 bases, with 3 bases left between them. Germline-derived CDR1 and CDR2 are SGHTA and FQGTGA. Written as DNA, the CDR3 is TGTGCCAGCAGCTTAATTCCTAATGAAAAACTGTTTTTT. The encoded protein is CASSLIPNEKLFF.

This clonotype turned up a few times. The chain recombines TRBV24-1 with TRBJ2-3, with D unclear. V lost 2 bases and J lost 0, with 11 bases in between. CDR3 length equals 16 residues. Looked up from germline, CDR1 is KGHDR and CDR2 is SFDVKD. The DNA of the CDR3 is TGTGCCACCAGTGATTATACGTCAGAAAGCACAGATACGCAGTATTTT. Amino acids: CATSDYTSESTDTQYF.

The CDR3 DNA reads TGTGCCAGCAGGCCCTCTAGCGGCGGGGGGCAGTATTTT. This translates into CASRPSSGGGQYF. The gene calls are TRBV2 and TRBJ2-3, with 7 bases that match TRBD2. Germline CDR1 SNHLY, CDR2 FYNNEI. The CDR3 spans 13 residues. With 6 bases clipped from V and 11 bases from J, the junction kept 11 bases outside the gene matches.

This clonotype was detected many times. The chain combines TRBV27 with TRBJ2-1; D gene uncertain. The germline gives CDR1 MNHEY, CDR2 SMNVEV (reference sequence). V lost 3 bases to trimming and J lost 7 bases, with 13 bases between them. The CDR3 spans 14 residues. This CDR3 is CASSFWSRINEQFF. For the CDR3, the DNA is TGTGCCAGCAGTTTCTGGTCACGGATTAATGAGCAGTTCTTC.

This clonotype was detected a few times. At one boundary the junction diverges from the germline segment, which might be a read error. The rearrangement links TRBV7-7 to TRBJ2-7; TRBD1 is a possible D gene (6 bases). The CDR3 totals 14 residues. In germline, CDR1 is SSHAT, CDR2 FNYEAQ (reference sequence). CDR3 sequence: CASSPIPGVEEQYF. The CDR3 DNA follows: TGTGCTAGCAGCCCAATTCCAGGGGTTGAAGAGCAGTACTTC.

This clonotype was counted between two and nine times. V gene TRBV7-8 combines with J gene TRBJ2-3; either TRBD1 or TRBD2 may fit D (5 bases each). V lost 3 bases, J lost 4 bases, and 14 bases lay in between. The length of the CDR3 is 15 residues. Germline values: CDR1 SGHVS, CDR2 FQNEAQ. In DNA form, the CDR3 reads TGTGCCAGCAGCTTTGGGACCAATAGGGCAGATACGCAGTATTTT. Its protein product is CASSFGTNRADTQYF.

This clonotype was seen ten or more times. J is TRBJ2-3 and V is TRBV20-1; a possible D gene is TRBD2 (6 bases). This CDR3 region has 14 residues. CDR1 is DFQATT and CDR2 is SNEGSKA in the germline V gene (reference sequence). V gave up 2 bases and J gave up 1 base, with 10 bases separating them. CDR3 residues: CSARRPSGTDTQYF. CDR3 nucleotide sequence: TGCAGTGCTAGACGCCCTAGCGGCACAGATACGCAGTATTTT.

V usage is TRBV20-1 and J usage is TRBJ2-1, with 11 bases aligning to TRBD2. The J segment lost 3 bases and the V segment lost 4 bases, leaving 5 bases of the junction unmatched. This CDR3 contains 15 residues. Germline CDR1 is DFQATT and CDR2 is SNEGSKA (reference sequence). This CDR3 reads CSAKNSGRVYNEQFF. The CDR3 DNA reads as TGCAGTGCTAAAAATAGCGGGAGGGTCTACAATGAGCAGTTCTTC.

This chain uses TRBV5-1 with TRBJ2-1, with 7 nucleotides matching TRBD2. The trim removed 0 bases at V and 2 bases at J, leaving 5 bases unmatched. There are 16 residues in the CDR3. Germline V gives CDR1 SGHRS, CDR2 YFSETQ. The CDR3 sequence is CASSLVGGTTYNEQFF. DNA for the CDR3: TGCGCCAGCAGCTTGGTCGGCGGGACTACCTACAATGAGCAGTTCTTC.

The gene calls are TRBV6-2 or TRBV6-3 and TRBJ1-1; no clear D. Deletions cut 4 bases from V and 5 bases from J, with 14 bases between. This CDR3 spans 14 amino acids. Germline loops: CDR1 MNHEY, CDR2 SVGEGT. In DNA, the CDR3 is TGTGCCAGCAGTTCCGTCCGGTCGAGGACTGAAGCTTTCTTT. Amino acid sequence: CASSSVRSRTEAFF.

This clonotype came up a few times. DNA for the CDR3: TGTGCCAGCAGGTCGGGGGGACAAGAGACCCAGTACTTC. It is translated as CASRSGGQETQYF. The chain combines TRBV2 with TRBJ2-5; TRBD2 matches 7 bases. The CDR3 is made up of 13 amino acids. CDR1 SNHLY and CDR2 FYNNEI come from the germline V gene. Trimming at V came to 6 bases and at J to 2 bases, leaving 3 bases not matched to a gene.

In its sample, this clonotype was seen a few times. The CDR3 loop is CASSFPGGNQPQHF. The CDR3 region has the DNA TGTGCCAGCAGCTTCCCCGGGGGCAATCAGCCCCAGCATTTT. The chain combines TRBV5-5 with TRBJ1-5; D ambiguous. With 2 bases removed from V and 2 bases from J, the gap between germline ends came to 8 bases. The CDR3 consists of 14 residues. CDR1 is SGHKS, CDR2 YYEKEE, per germline (reference sequence).

A single count supports this clonotype. V is TRBV7-3 and J is TRBJ2-6; D ambiguous. V dropped 2 bases and J dropped 0 bases, with 5 bases sitting between them. CDR3 size: 15 residues. Germline CDR1 and CDR2: SGHTA and FQGTGA. CDR3 region: CASSLHSSGANVLTF. The CDR3, as DNA: TGTGCCAGCAGCTTACACAGCTCTGGGGCCAACGTCCTGACTTTC.

This clonotype was picked up many times. J is TRBJ2-1 and V is TRBV6-5; 11 bases line up with TRBD2. This CDR3 is built from 15 residues. Germline values: CDR1 MNHEY, CDR2 SVGAGI. V lost 7 bases to trimming and J lost 8 bases; unmatched junction nucleotides: 10. The CDR3 here is CASKTSGSSGDEQFF. The DNA for the CDR3 is TGTGCCAGCAAAACTAGCGGGAGTTCAGGAGATGAGCAGTTCTTC.

A few counts support this clonotype. The chain links TRBV28 to TRBJ1-2, with a possible D match to TRBD1 (6 bases). Germline V gene sequence: CDR1 MDHEN, CDR2 SYDVKM. The V end was cut by 8 bases, the J end by 5 bases, with 15 bases between. The CDR3 has 13 residues. The CDR3 DNA reads as TGTGCCAGCCGCCTGGGGGGGCCTTATGGCTACACCTTC. This gives the protein CASRLGGPYGYTF.

This clonotype was detected many times. The genes are TRBV20-1 and TRBJ2-5; tentative D call: TRBD1 (6 bases). CDR3 length equals 12 residues. CDR1 DFQATT and CDR2 SNEGSKA come from the germline V gene (reference sequence). The CDR3 protein is CSAGQIQETQYF. CDR3 bases: TGCAGCGCTGGACAGATCCAAGAGACCCAGTACTTC.

This clonotype was seen at least ten times. The chain recombines TRBV5-1 with TRBJ2-1; 7 bases fit TRBD2. Germline CDR1 and CDR2: SGHRS and YFSETQ. This CDR3 region has 17 residues. The V and J ends lost 3 bases and 5 bases, in that order; junction bases with no gene match: 14. CDR3 in amino acids: CASSSMPLLAVDNEQFF. In DNA, the CDR3 is TGCGCCAGCAGCTCGATGCCCTTGCTAGCGGTCGACAATGAGCAGTTCTTC.

This clonotype has just a few counts. This chain connects TRBV4-2 to TRBJ2-7, with D possibly being TRBD1 (6 bases). This CDR3 is built from 13 residues. Germline values: CDR1 LGHNA, CDR2 YNFKEQ. V was clipped by 0 bases and J by 7 bases, with 10 bases between them. CDR3 sequence (DNA): TGTGCCAGCAGCCAAGATGGGGGCCGGGAGCAGTACTTC. Its protein is CASSQDGGREQYF.